There are a few counts of the clone carrying this T cell receptor beta chain. The data stem from a study of blood T cell repertoires in COVID-19. The wider study: From the United States, Italy and Spain came samples of acute and convalescent COVID-19. PBMCs, B-cell-depleted T cells, or T cells provided the cDNA or gDNA that made up the material.

The CDR3 is 14 residues long. With 6 bases clipped from V and 7 bases from J, the junction kept 7 bases outside the gene matches. CDR1 and CDR2 from the germline V gene are ENHRY and SYGVKD. Authors' methods: Estimates of nucleated cell counts were drawn from the amplification of reference gene primers. Assay used: immunoSEQ multiplex PCR; TCRdb lists only in-frame clones, some missing. D and trimming come from the DNA, and the V and J calls and clone size come from that table. This table has 110,000 to 150,000 clones, 85% appearing once. The J gene is TRBJ2-7, the V gene TRBV10-3; 12 bases align to TRBD2. The sequence was collected from a man in his fifties with acute or convalescent COVID-19. The specimen sequenced was peripheral blood. The CDR3 DNA reads as TGTGCCATCAGCCGGACTAGCGGGGCGGGAGAGCAGTACTTC. It encodes CAISRTSGAGEQYF.